This T cell receptor (beta chain) was recorded in a study of cytomegalovirus exposure and HLA in healthy donors. Study results and caveats: Overall, about 160 TCR beta chains were annotated as cytomegalovirus-associated. Per a later analysis, HLA-associated TCR beta chains showed more clonal expansion than other, equally common TCR beta chains.

PCR was performed using 60 Vbeta and 13 Jbeta primers. Sequenced by immunoSEQ multiplex PCR; TCRdb stores in-frame clones only, minus some. The sample yields about 160,000 clones, roughly four fifths seen once. V lost 5 bases to trimming and J lost 2 bases, with 13 bases between them. CDR3 size: 14 residues. Looked up from germline, CDR1 is LNHDA and CDR2 is SQIVND (reference sequence). Despite likely unrecorded immune exposures, the donors were nominally healthy at the time of sampling. This clone was counted a single time. No antigen is known for it. The sequenced sample was PBMCs. The sequence was obtained from a man aged 40-50 years in good health and CMV-seronegative. This sequence joins TRBV19 and TRBJ2-7; TRBD2 is a possible D gene (5 bases). The CDR3 sequence: CASSGKKEAYEQYF. Written as DNA, the CDR3 is TGTGCCAGTAGTGGTAAGAAGGAGGCCTACGAGCAGTACTTC.